Below, 28 T cell receptor beta chains from the same sample are listed, as sequenced in a study of STAT5B mutations in CD4+ large granular lymphocyte leukemia. This table comes from immunoSEQ multiplex PCR, and its TCRdb copy is limited to in-frame clones, with some not included. Of around 31,000 clones in the sample, just under 75% were seen once. The specimen was CD4+ T cells from blood buffy coats. The origin of the receptors is a human donor in good health.

The gene calls are TRBV5-4 and TRBJ1-2; no clear D. This CDR3 spans 14 amino acids. In germline, CDR1 is SGHNT, CDR2 YYREEE (reference sequence). V lost 3 bases and J 3 bases, leaving 12 bases between the germline ends. CDR3 sequence (DNA): TGTGCCAGCAGCTCGGCGAGATTGGACTATGGCTACACCTTC. It yields the protein CASSSARLDYGYTF.

The V and J genes are TRBV2 and TRBJ1-2; TRBD1 might be the D (5 bases). V dropped 6 bases and J dropped 4 bases, with 15 bases sitting between them. Germline CDR1 and CDR2: SNHLY and FYNNEI. The CDR3 loop spans 14 amino acids. The CDR3 nucleotides are TGTGCCAGCAGGACGGGACCAAATGCCTATGGCTACACCTTC. It is translated as CASRTGPNAYGYTF.

V is TRBV5-5 and J is TRBJ1-1; no reliable D call. CDR3 length: 13 residues. Germline V CDR1 and CDR2: SGHKS, YYEKEE (reference sequence). Trimming took 7 bases from V and 5 from J, leaving 15 bases between them. CDR3 sequence: CASSPQVGTEAFF. The CDR3 DNA reads as TGTGCCAGCTCCCCCCAGGTCGGGACTGAAGCTTTCTTT. Using reference TRBV5-5 and TRBJ1-1 for the parts outside the CDR3, the full variable domain is DAGVTQSPTHLIKTRGQQVTLRCSPISGHKSVSWYQQVLGQGPQFIFQYYEKEERGRGNFPDRFSARQFPNYSSELNVNALLLGDSALYLCASSPQVGTEAFFGQGTRLTVV.

In DNA form, the CDR3 reads TGTGCCAGCAGTCTTACTAAGAAGGGGAACAATGAGCAGTTCTTC. Protein: CASSLTKKGNNEQFF. V gene TRBV7-2 combines with J gene TRBJ2-1; D may be TRBD1 (5 bases). Trimming shortened V by 6 bases and J by 5 bases, and 17 bases separated the two germline ends. The CDR3 spans 15 residues. Germline values: CDR1 SGHTA, CDR2 FQGNSA.

This clone was counted only a few times. The chain links TRBV7-8 to TRBJ1-1; 10 nucleotides agree with TRBD1. The germline V gene encodes CDR1 SGHVS and CDR2 FQNEAQ. V shed 5 bases and J 5 bases; nucleotides not matched to a gene: 5. This CDR3 has 14 amino acids. CDR3 DNA sequence: TGTGCCAGCAGCCGTTGGACAGGGGGGACTGAAGCTTTCTTT. This codes for CASSRWTGGTEAFF.

The CDR3 reads CASSLRGTEETQYF. The CDR3 nucleotides read TGTGCCAGCAGCCTACGCGGGACAGAAGAGACCCAGTACTTC. The chain uses TRBV5-4 and TRBJ2-5; maybe TRBD1 (7 bases). The V and J ends lost 4 bases and 3 bases respectively, with 13 bases between them. The germline V gene has CDR1 SGHNT and CDR2 YYREEE (reference sequence). The CDR3 runs 14 residues.

J is TRBJ2-1 and V is TRBV25-1; 9 nucleotides line up with TRBD2. J was trimmed by 7 bases and V by 3 bases; bases with no gene match: 10. Germline V gene sequence: CDR1 MGHDK, CDR2 SYGVNS. The CDR3 runs 16 residues. The CDR3 region is CASSEINLAGKNEQFF. CDR3 coding DNA: TGTGCCAGCAGTGAGATTAACCTAGCGGGAAAAAATGAGCAGTTCTTC.

The chain employs TRBV7-9 and TRBJ2-3; 7 bases are a match to TRBD2. The CDR3 has 15 residues. J gave up 5 bases and V 5 bases, and 10 bases lay outside the gene matches. Germline CDR1 reads SEHNR; CDR2 reads FQNEAQ (reference sequence). This CDR3 is CASSLGSGGGDTQYF. In nucleotides, the CDR3 is TGTGCCAGCAGCCTCGGGTCGGGAGGAGGAGATACGCAGTATTTT. The full variable domain, with the rest looked up from reference TRBV7-9 and TRBJ2-3, is DTGVSQNPRHKITKRGQNVTFRCDPISEHNRLYWYRQTLGQGPEFLTYFQNEAQLEKSRLLSDRFSAERPKGSFSTLEIQRTEQGDSAMYLCASSLGSGGGDTQYFGPGTRLTVL.

In this sample, this clone turned up a few times. This rearrangement joins TRBV4-1 to TRBJ2-5; no clear D gene. The germline V gene encodes CDR1 MGHRA and CDR2 YSYEKL. V gave up 0 bases and J gave up 0 bases, with 11 bases separating them. This CDR3 contains 16 residues. As DNA, the CDR3 is TGCGCCAGCAGCCAAGATGGGGTCAGGCACCAAGAGACCCAGTACTTC. It encodes CASSQDGVRHQETQYF.

V gene TRBV7-2 combines with J gene TRBJ2-1; 8 nucleotides align to TRBD1. J lost 5 bases, V lost 1 base, and 1 base had no gene match. The CDR3 length is 14 residues. The germline V gene has CDR1 SGHTA and CDR2 FQGNSA. CDR3 sequence: CASSLDRGNNEQFF. The CDR3 bases are TGTGCCAGCAGCTTAGACAGGGGGAACAATGAGCAGTTCTTC.

The chain has TRBV6-5 and TRBJ1-3; 7 nucleotides align to TRBD1. CDR3 length: 16 residues. Trimming took 2 bases from V and 0 from J; bases not matched to a gene: 4. Germline V gene lookup returns CDR1 MNHEY and CDR2 SVGAGI. DNA of the CDR3: TGTGCCAGCAGTTACAGGGGGCAACACTCTGGAAACACCATATATTTT. Translated: CASSYRGQHSGNTIYF.

The rearrangement uses TRBV2 and TRBJ1-1, with D perhaps TRBD1 (6 bases). The germline V and J ends were trimmed by 6 bases and 4 bases, with 15 bases remaining between them. The germline gives CDR1 SNHLY, CDR2 FYNNEI. The CDR3 loop spans 14 amino acids. The CDR3 bases are TGTGCCAGCAGCCCACAGGGTTTGGGCACTGAAGCTTTCTTT. Translation gives CASSPQGLGTEAFF. The entire variable domain, with the rest obtained from reference TRBV2 and TRBJ1-1, is as follows: EPEVTQTPSHQVTQMGQEVILRCVPISNHLYFYWYRQILGQKVEFLVSFYNNEISEKSEIFDDQFSVERPDGSNFTLKIRSTKLEDSAMYFCASSPQGLGTEAFFGQGTRLTVV.

V is TRBV7-6 and J is TRBJ1-6, with D perhaps matching TRBD1 (5 bases). Looked up from germline, CDR1 is SGHVS and CDR2 is FNYEAQ. V lost 1 base and J 5 bases, leaving 15 bases between the germline ends. This CDR3 spans 17 amino acids. The CDR3 loop reads CASSLGGPGDNNSPLHF. CDR3 in DNA: TGTGCCAGCAGCTTAGGAGGGCCGGGGGATAATAATTCACCCCTCCACTTT.

This clone showed up just once. The chain is built from TRBV10-3 and TRBJ1-5; a weak D match, TRBD1 (5 bases). The CDR3 consists of 17 residues. The germline V gene has CDR1 ENHRY and CDR2 SYGVKD. The germline V and J ends were trimmed by 1 base and 0 bases, with 13 bases remaining between them. The DNA for the CDR3 is TGTGCCATCAGTGAGTATGGGACGGACAATAGCAATCAGCCCCAGCATTTT. Its protein is CAISEYGTDNSNQPQHF.

This chain connects TRBV7-2 to TRBJ2-3, with 13 bases identical to TRBD2. CDR1 is SGHTA, CDR2 FQGNSA, per germline. CDR3 size: 17 residues. The junction had 2 bases not matched to a gene; V was cut back by 0 bases and J by 2 bases. CDR3 sequence reads: CASSLAGLAGDTDTQYF. The CDR3 DNA sequence: TGTGCCAGCAGCTTAGCAGGACTAGCGGGAGACACAGATACGCAGTATTTT.

The chain employs TRBV6-5 and TRBJ2-1; unclear D gene. Germline values: CDR1 MNHEY, CDR2 SVGAGI. Deletions cut 7 bases from V and 10 bases from J, with 11 bases between. The CDR3 extends over 11 amino acids. CDR3 sequence (DNA): TGTGCCAGCATGCTGAGTGGGGAGCAGTTCTTC. Protein sequence: CASMLSGEQFF.

V and J are TRBV2 and TRBJ2-7; D might be TRBD2 (6 bases). The V gene lost 6 bases and the J gene lost 6 bases, with 18 bases spanning the gap. CDR1 is SNHLY, CDR2 FYNNEI, per germline. The CDR3 runs 14 residues. CDR3 residues: CASRPGVGTPEQYV. DNA for the CDR3: TGTGCCAGCAGGCCGGGAGTGGGAACCCCCGAGCAGTACGTC.

This clone was seen more than once but under ten times. The chain is built from TRBV11-2 and TRBJ1-1; no definite D call. CDR1 SGHAT and CDR2 FQNNGV come from the germline V gene. The CDR3 consists of 13 residues. The germline V and J ends were trimmed by 3 bases and 1 base, with 6 bases remaining between them. CDR3 sequence reads: CASSFSRNTEAFF. The CDR3 region has the DNA TGTGCCAGCAGCTTCTCCAGGAACACTGAAGCTTTCTTT.

The gene calls are TRBV30 and TRBJ2-1; D gene uncertain. CDR1 and CDR2 (germline): GTSNPN, SVGIG (reference sequence). The CDR3 is 14 residues long. Trimming removed 0 bases from V and 5 bases from J, with 11 bases in between. CDR3 DNA: TGTGCCTGGAGTGTACGTAGAATCGACAATGAGCAGTTCTTC. Protein: CAWSVRRIDNEQFF.

This clone was counted a few times. This chain links TRBV29-1 with TRBJ1-2, with TRBD1 as a possible D gene (6 bases). Looked up from germline, CDR1 is SQVTM and CDR2 is ANQGSEA. The V and J ends lost 6 bases and 2 bases respectively, with 16 bases between them. The length of the CDR3 is 14 residues. The CDR3 DNA is TGCAGCGTCCAGGGATCCAGGGGCAACTATGGCTACACCTTC. This sequence encodes CSVQGSRGNYGYTF.

The chain links TRBV18 to TRBJ2-5; D is ambiguous. The CDR3 totals 15 residues. Trimming took 0 bases from V and 5 from J, leaving 13 bases between them. Germline V gene lookup returns CDR1 KGHSH and CDR2 LQKENI. The CDR3 DNA follows: TGTGCCAGCTCACCACCGTATGGCCAGTTGGAGACCCAGTACTTC. This sequence encodes CASSPPYGQLETQYF.

V gene TRBV6-5 combines with J gene TRBJ1-1; 8 bases fit TRBD1. Germline CDR1 MNHEY, CDR2 SVGAGI. CDR3 length: 12 amino acids. The V and J ends lost 6 bases and 12 bases, in that order; junction bases with no gene match: 9. The CDR3 DNA reads TGTGCCAGCAGCTGGACAGGGAAGAGTCCTTTCTTT. Translating it yields CASSWTGKSPFF.

This clone was seen only once. V and J are TRBV28 and TRBJ1-2, with TRBD1 identical over 8 bases. The V gene's germline CDR1 is MDHEN and CDR2 SYDVKM. With V trimmed by 8 bases and J by 8 bases, 19 bases remained unmatched. This CDR3 has 16 amino acids. The DNA of the CDR3 is TGTGCCAGCCTTCGCCCCAGGGGGCGCGATGAGAAAGGCTACACCTTC. Its translation: CASLRPRGRDEKGYTF.

V and J are TRBV5-1 and TRBJ2-2, with D maybe TRBD1 (5 bases). The CDR3 is 15 residues long. Germline CDR1 and CDR2: SGHRS and YFSETQ. V dropped 2 bases and J dropped 0 bases, with 8 bases sitting between them. The CDR3 is CASSLTGANTGELFF. The CDR3 nucleotides read TGCGCCAGCAGCTTAACAGGCGCGAACACCGGGGAGCTGTTTTTT.

This clone showed up just a few times. The chain recombines TRBV6-1 with TRBJ1-1; D uncertain. The ends were cut back, 4 bases at V and 1 base at J, with 13 bases in the middle. Germline CDR1 is MNHNS and CDR2 is SASEGT. This CDR3 is 15 amino acids long. Here the CDR3 reads CASSVLWTGNTEAFF. The DNA for the CDR3 is TGTGCCAGCAGTGTTCTTTGGACTGGGAACACTGAAGCTTTCTTT.

This clone came up once. V and J are TRBV10-3 and TRBJ2-1; D gene ambiguous. The CDR3 sequence is 11 residues long. Germline CDR1 and CDR2: ENHRY and SYGVKD. V was pared by 2 bases and J by 7 bases, with 3 bases between. The chain's CDR3 is CAISEGNEQFF. CDR3 nucleotides: TGTGCCATCAGTGAGGGGAATGAGCAGTTCTTC.

The sample holds one count of this clone. The chain carries TRBV7-9 and TRBJ2-7; D may be TRBD2 (6 bases). Between the trimmed V and J ends, which lost 5 bases and 6 bases, there was a span of 14 bases. The CDR3 has 13 residues. CDR1 SEHNR and CDR2 FQNEAQ come from the germline V gene (reference sequence). In DNA, the CDR3 is TGTGCCAGCAGCCCCCTCGGGGAGGTCGAGCAGTACTTC. Its protein is CASSPLGEVEQYF.

The chain links TRBV18 to TRBJ1-2; TRBD1 might be the D (5 bases). The CDR3 length is 14 residues. CDR1 and CDR2 (germline): KGHSH, LQKENI. V lost 4 bases and J 4 bases, leaving 13 bases between the germline ends. The CDR3 bases are TGTGCCAGCTCACTCGACGACAGCCTCTATGGCTACACCTTC. It codes for CASSLDDSLYGYTF.